One TCR beta chain is described in this entry. This CDR3 contains 17 residues. Germline CDR1 is SGHTA and CDR2 is FQGNSA. V gave up 0 bases and J gave up 0 bases, with 12 bases separating them. These data originate in a study of blood T cells in healthy people across ages. PCR was performed a second time for about 6 to 12 cycles using a sample-barcoded 5' primer and a J-beta primer mix. Each CDR3 protein gets one entry after TCRdb re-called the 5' RACE reads with MiXCR. The sample carries around 1,000,000 distinct CDR3 sequences, more than 30% recorded once. The sample comprised blood. This clonotype was obtained from a man aged 18 to 35 in good health. The chain links TRBV7-2 to TRBJ2-1; D could derive from TRBD1 or TRBD2 (6 bases each). CDR3 residues: CASSLAPGAGSYNEQFF. The DNA for the CDR3 is TGTGCCAGCAGCTTAGCACCGGGGGCAGGCTCCTACAATGAGCAGTTCTTC.